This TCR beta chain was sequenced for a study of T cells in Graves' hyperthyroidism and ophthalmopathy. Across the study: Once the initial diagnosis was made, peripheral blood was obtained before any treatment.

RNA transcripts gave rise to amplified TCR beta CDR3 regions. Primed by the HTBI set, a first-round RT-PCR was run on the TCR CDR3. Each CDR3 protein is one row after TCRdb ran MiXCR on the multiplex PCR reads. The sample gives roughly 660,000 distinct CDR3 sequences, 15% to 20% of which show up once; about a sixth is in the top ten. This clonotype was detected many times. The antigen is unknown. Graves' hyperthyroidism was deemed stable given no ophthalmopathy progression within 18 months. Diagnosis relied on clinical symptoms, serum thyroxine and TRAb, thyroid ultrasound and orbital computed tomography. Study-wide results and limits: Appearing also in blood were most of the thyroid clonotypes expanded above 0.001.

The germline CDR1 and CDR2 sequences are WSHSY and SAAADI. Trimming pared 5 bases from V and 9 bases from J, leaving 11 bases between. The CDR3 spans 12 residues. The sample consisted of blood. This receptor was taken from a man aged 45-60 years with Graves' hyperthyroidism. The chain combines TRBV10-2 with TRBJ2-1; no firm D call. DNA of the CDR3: TGCGCCAGCAGTCATTTCAGTAGTGAGCAGTTCTTC. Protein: CASSHFSSEQFF.